This entry lists 29 T cell receptor beta chains sequenced from one sample in a study of blood T cells in healthy people across ages. Sample-barcoded 5' priming and a J-beta primer mix drove a second PCR of roughly 6 to 12 cycles. TCRdb analysed the 5' RACE reads with MiXCR anew, one entry per CDR3 protein. In the table there are 590,000 or so distinct CDR3 sequences, about 30% of which are singletons. Sequencing was done on a sample of blood. Receptors were obtained from a woman of 80 years or more in good health.

The chain employs TRBV9 and TRBJ2-1; either TRBD1 or TRBD2 may fit D (6 bases each). Trimming removed 5 bases at V and 10 bases at J, with 13 bases between. In germline, CDR1 is SGDLS, CDR2 YYNGEE. This CDR3 is 12 amino acids long. Here the CDR3 DNA reads TGTGCCAGCAGTCAAGGGGGGAGGGAGCAGTTCTTC. Protein product: CASSQGGREQFF.

The rearrangement uses TRBV7-2 and TRBJ2-3; 7 nucleotides align to TRBD2. The CDR3 has 14 residues. The trim removed 1 base at V and 4 bases at J, leaving 2 bases unmatched. CDR1 is SGHTA, CDR2 FQGNSA, per germline. In nucleotides, the CDR3 is TGTGCCAGCAGCTTAGACCGGGGGGCAGATACGCAGTATTTT. Amino acids: CASSLDRGADTQYF.

This chain connects TRBV20-1 to TRBJ1-2; possible D gene TRBD1, 6 bases. Trimming shortened V by 4 bases and J by 6 bases, and 12 bases separated the two germline ends. Germline V gene lookup returns CDR1 DFQATT and CDR2 SNEGSKA (reference sequence). The CDR3 totals 12 residues. CDR3 protein: CSATGGFDGYTF. The CDR3 nucleotides read TGCAGTGCTACGGGGGGCTTTGATGGCTACACCTTC.

A few counts support this clonotype. V usage is TRBV16 and J usage is TRBJ1-1; D is unclear. Per germline, CDR1 KGHSY and CDR2 FQNENV. V lost 1 base to trimming and J lost 0 bases, with 9 bases between them. The CDR3 length is 15 residues. CDR3 protein: CASSQWGGMNTEAFF. The CDR3 DNA reads TGTGCCAGCAGCCAATGGGGAGGGATGAACACTGAAGCTTTCTTT. The entire variable domain, with the rest obtained from reference TRBV16 and TRBJ1-1, is as follows: GEEVAQTPKHLVRGEGQKAKLYCAPIKGHSYVFWYQQVLKNEFKFLISFQNENVFDETGMPKERFSAKCLPNSPCSLEIQATKLEDSAVYFCASSQWGGMNTEAFFGQGTRLTVV.

This clonotype showed up just a few times. The chain is built from TRBV7-9 and TRBJ1-4, with D hard to call. The V gene lost 0 bases and the J gene lost 3 bases, with 8 bases spanning the gap. Germline assignment: CDR1 SEHNR and CDR2 FQNEAQ (reference sequence). The CDR3 has 15 amino acids. The CDR3 here is CASSLAMGANEKLFF. Written as DNA, the CDR3 is TGTGCCAGCAGCTTAGCGATGGGAGCTAATGAAAAACTGTTTTTT.

The V and J genes are TRBV7-8 and TRBJ1-1; D gene ambiguous. This CDR3 is built from 16 residues. Germline assignment: CDR1 SGHVS and CDR2 FQNEAQ. Between the trimmed V and J ends, which lost 3 bases and 7 bases, there was a span of 21 bases. The CDR3 is CASSLPPMRITDEAFF. The CDR3 DNA reads TGTGCCAGCAGCTTGCCCCCGATGAGGATTACGGATGAAGCTTTCTTT.

The V and J genes are TRBV15 and TRBJ1-5, with TRBD1 matching over 10 bases. The V and J ends lost 9 bases and 6 bases, in that order; junction bases with no gene match: 17. This CDR3 has 17 residues. The germline V gene has CDR1 LNHNV and CDR2 YYDKDF (reference sequence). CDR3 amino acids: CATPRDRGPSKSQPQHF. The CDR3 coding sequence is TGTGCCACACCCCGGGACAGGGGCCCGAGTAAAAGTCAGCCCCAGCATTTT.

Comment on this clonotype: This sequence may be a read error, since a much larger clone differs from it by one base. The rearrangement joins TRBV15 to TRBJ2-5; TRBD2 matches at 10 bases. Germline CDR1 is LNHNV and CDR2 is YYDKDF (reference sequence). V dropped 6 bases and J dropped 5; count of bases not matched to a gene: 6. CDR3 length: 14 amino acids. In nucleotides, the CDR3 is TGTGCCACCAGTCTAGCGGGGGCCCCTGAGACCCAGTACTTC. Protein product: CATSLAGAPETQYF.

As concerns this clonotype: It is likely a read error, because the conserved phenylalanine at the end of the CDR3 is missing. The chain links TRBV4-2 to TRBJ1-5; the D gene is possibly TRBD1 (6 bases). Germline lookup yields CDR1 LGHNA and CDR2 YNFKEQ. CDR3 length: 15 residues. V lost 0 bases to trimming and J lost 5 bases, with 11 bases between them. The CDR3 loop reads CASSQDGRGDQPQHV. In DNA form, the CDR3 reads TGTGCCAGCAGCCAAGATGGCAGGGGCGATCAGCCCCAGCATGTT.

The table lists this clonotype with a count of one. The chain employs TRBV6-5 and TRBJ1-1; 8 positions match TRBD1. The CDR3 sequence is 14 residues long. V shed 7 bases and J 8 bases; nucleotides not matched to a gene: 12. Germline-derived CDR1 and CDR2 are MNHEY and SVGAGI. The CDR3 sequence: CASNADRVAAEAFF. DNA of the CDR3: TGTGCCAGCAATGCGGACAGGGTTGCCGCGGAAGCTTTCTTT.

This clonotype showed up many times. The chain is built from TRBV9 and TRBJ2-7; a weak D match, TRBD1 (6 bases). V was shortened by 0 bases and J by 2 bases, with 12 bases between the two germline ends. In germline, CDR1 is SGDLS, CDR2 YYNGEE. The CDR3 contains 15 residues. The CDR3 region has the DNA TGTGCCAGCAGCGTAGGAGGGACACTGACCTACGAGCAGTACTTC. Amino acid sequence: CASSVGGTLTYEQYF.

This clonotype was observed a handful of times. V is TRBV30 and J is TRBJ2-2; 7 nucleotides line up with TRBD1. Unmatched junction bases numbered 4, after V lost 4 bases and J lost 2 bases. The length of the CDR3 is 14 residues. Per germline, CDR1 GTSNPN and CDR2 SVGIG (reference sequence). CDR3 in amino acids: CAWKGARNTGELFF. The CDR3 DNA reads as TGTGCCTGGAAGGGGGCCCGAAACACCGGGGAGCTGTTTTTT.

The chain has TRBV30 and TRBJ2-3; 14 positions match TRBD2. This CDR3 is 18 amino acids long. Germline V gene data show CDR1 as GTSNPN and CDR2 as SVGIG (reference sequence). V shed 2 bases, J shed 6 bases, and the junction held 13 bases outside the gene matches. The CDR3 nucleotides are TGTGCCTGGAGTCGATCCATCAGGACTAGCGGGGGGATGGATACGCAGTATTTT. Its translation is CAWSRSIRTSGGMDTQYF.

This clonotype was observed many times. V gene TRBV14 combines with J gene TRBJ2-5; 9 nucleotides agree with TRBD1. After removal of 2 bases from V and 11 bases from J, the junction contained 6 bases not matched to a gene. CDR1 is SGHDN and CDR2 is FVKESK in the germline V gene. The CDR3 covers 13 residues. The CDR3 DNA reads as TGTGCCAGCAGCCAACAGGACAGGGGTAAACAGTACTTC. Protein sequence: CASSQQDRGKQYF.

This clonotype was seen many times. The chain combines TRBV9 with TRBJ1-6; D possibly corresponds to TRBD1 (5 bases). The germline gives CDR1 SGDLS, CDR2 YYNGEE. CDR3 length equals 14 residues. Trimming removed 2 bases at V and 8 bases at J, with 11 bases between. In DNA form, the CDR3 reads TGTGCCAGCAGCGTCAGGGCGAACTATTCACCCCTCCACTTT. It specifies CASSVRANYSPLHF.

The chain carries TRBV19 and TRBJ2-3; 8 nucleotides line up with TRBD1. This CDR3 region has 15 residues. Germline trimming cut 4 bases from V and 11 bases from J; bases unmatched to any gene: 14. Germline V gene lookup returns CDR1 LNHDA and CDR2 SQIVND (reference sequence). The CDR3 bases are TGTGCCAGTAGTACCCAAGGTGGGACAGGCGGAGGGCAGTATTTT. It yields the protein CASSTQGGTGGGQYF.

This clonotype turned up a few times. V gene TRBV9 combines with J gene TRBJ1-1, with TRBD1 matching over 8 bases. Germline V gene sequence: CDR1 SGDLS, CDR2 YYNGEE. The length of the CDR3 is 14 residues. Trimming took 3 bases from V and 5 from J; bases not matched to a gene: 6. CDR3 region: CASSEAGGGTEAFF. CDR3 nucleotide sequence: TGTGCCAGCAGCGAAGCAGGGGGCGGGACTGAAGCTTTCTTT. Looking up the rest from reference TRBV9 and TRBJ1-1 gives the full variable domain: DSGVTQTPKHLITATGQRVTLRCSPRSGDLSVYWYQQSLDQGLQFLIQYYNGEERAKGNILERFSAQQFPDLHSELNLSSLELGDSALYFCASSEAGGGTEAFFGQGTRLTVV.

The chain is built from TRBV12-3 or TRBV12-4 and TRBJ1-1, with D possibly TRBD1 on 6 matching bases. V was shortened by 5 bases and J by 3 bases, with 16 bases between the two germline ends. The CDR3 has 15 residues. CDR3 in DNA: TGTGCCAGCAGTCCACACAGGGCGGTCGACACTGAAGCTTTCTTT. Translation: CASSPHRAVDTEAFF.

This clonotype has ten or more counts. This sequence joins TRBV12-3 or TRBV12-4 and TRBJ1-1; 7 nucleotides align to TRBD1. Germline trimming cut 1 base from V and 4 bases from J; bases unmatched to any gene: 3. The CDR3 length is 14 residues. The CDR3 spells CASSLGQGATEAFF. The CDR3 DNA reads as TGTGCCAGCAGTTTAGGACAGGGAGCCACTGAAGCTTTCTTT.

This clonotype came up a few times. A much larger clone differs by one base, so this may be a read error. The chain joins TRBV20-1 to TRBJ2-1; D may match TRBD1 or TRBD2 (6 bases each). The CDR3 contains 13 residues. Trimming cost V 3 bases and J 10 bases, with 16 bases left between them. Germline CDR1 reads DFQATT; CDR2 reads SNEGSKA (reference sequence). DNA for the CDR3: TGCAGTGCTAGCCGGGGGCGCTCCTACGAGCAGTTCTTC. Protein product: CSASRGRSYEQFF.

This sequence joins TRBV12-3 or TRBV12-4 and TRBJ2-3; TRBD2 matches 8 bases. This CDR3 region has 16 residues. CDR3 nucleotide sequence: TGTACTAGCAGCCGGTCTAGCGGGTCTAGCACAGATACGCAGTATTTT. Amino acids: CTSSRSSGSSTDTQYF.

This clonotype has at least ten counts. The genes are TRBV20-1 and TRBJ2-1; D is tentatively TRBD1 or TRBD2 (5 bases each). Trimming left V 2 bases short and J 6 bases short, with 11 bases between. The germline gives CDR1 DFQATT, CDR2 SNEGSKA (reference sequence). CDR3 length equals 13 residues. CDR3 sequence reads: CSARPPGGNEQFF. The DNA for the CDR3 is TGCAGTGCTAGACCGCCTGGGGGCAATGAGCAGTTCTTC.

The gene calls are TRBV29-1 and TRBJ2-3; D ambiguous. Trimming removed 5 bases at V and 5 bases at J, with 11 bases between. Germline loops: CDR1 SQVTM, CDR2 ANQGSEA. The CDR3 runs to 12 residues. The CDR3 loop is CSVSPQLDTQYF. In DNA, the CDR3 is TGCAGCGTTTCTCCGCAGTTAGATACGCAGTATTTT.

This clonotype was detected many times. This rearrangement joins TRBV29-1 to TRBJ2-7; 10 positions agree with TRBD1. Unmatched junction bases numbered 5, after V lost 4 bases and J lost 2 bases. CDR3 length: 14 amino acids. Per the germline V gene, CDR1 is SQVTM and CDR2 is ANQGSEA. The DNA of the CDR3 is TGCAGCGTTGGGGGACAGGGGTTAACCTACGAGCAGTACTTC. It yields the protein CSVGGQGLTYEQYF.

This chain uses TRBV5-1 with TRBJ2-3; 16 bases align to TRBD2. The J segment lost 1 base and the V segment lost 0 bases, leaving 5 bases of the junction unmatched. The length of the CDR3 is 19 residues. Per germline, CDR1 SGHRS and CDR2 YFSETQ. CDR3 DNA: TGCGCCAGCAGCTTGGTGGGACTAGCGGGGGGGCTTGGCACAGATACGCAGTATTTT. Its protein product is CASSLVGLAGGLGTDTQYF.

On this clonotype itself: The junction departs from the called germline gene at one end, perhaps through a read error. The chain recombines TRBV6-6 with TRBJ1-4; D remains unclear. CDR1 and CDR2 from the germline V gene are MNHNY and SVGAGI (reference sequence). The CDR3 spans 14 residues. The DNA of the CDR3 is TGTGCCAGCAGTTTACTAGGGTTTAATGACAAACGGTTTTTT. It codes for CASSLLGFNDKRFF.

There are many counts of this clonotype. The DNA of the CDR3 is TGTGCCAGCAGTTTAGGGGAGGGCTTCCGCTATGGCTACACCTTC. It is translated as CASSLGEGFRYGYTF. This chain joins TRBV27 and TRBJ1-2; D gene ambiguous. The ends were cut back, 2 bases at V and 4 bases at J, with 14 bases in the middle. The CDR3 has 15 amino acids. Germline V gives CDR1 MNHEY, CDR2 SMNVEV (reference sequence).

This clonotype has only a few counts. The V call is TRBV27, the J call TRBJ1-5, with D possibly being TRBD1 (5 bases). V shed 3 bases and J shed 0 bases, with 9 bases lying between them. The CDR3 loop spans 15 amino acids. Looked up from germline, CDR1 is MNHEY and CDR2 is SMNVEV (reference sequence). CDR3 DNA sequence: TGTGCCAGCAGTTTTCTCAGGGATAGCAATCAGCCCCAGCATTTT. Its translation is CASSFLRDSNQPQHF.

This clonotype has more than one count but fewer than ten. The V call is TRBV4-2, the J call TRBJ2-2; the match to TRBD2 covers 7 bases. The CDR3 sequence is 17 residues long. Germline trimming cut 5 bases from V and 1 base from J; bases unmatched to any gene: 10. The germline V gene has CDR1 LGHNA and CDR2 YNFKEQ. CDR3 sequence: CASSSQPSGRNTGELFF. The CDR3 coding sequence is TGTGCCAGCAGCTCCCAACCTAGCGGCCGGAACACCGGGGAGCTGTTTTTT.